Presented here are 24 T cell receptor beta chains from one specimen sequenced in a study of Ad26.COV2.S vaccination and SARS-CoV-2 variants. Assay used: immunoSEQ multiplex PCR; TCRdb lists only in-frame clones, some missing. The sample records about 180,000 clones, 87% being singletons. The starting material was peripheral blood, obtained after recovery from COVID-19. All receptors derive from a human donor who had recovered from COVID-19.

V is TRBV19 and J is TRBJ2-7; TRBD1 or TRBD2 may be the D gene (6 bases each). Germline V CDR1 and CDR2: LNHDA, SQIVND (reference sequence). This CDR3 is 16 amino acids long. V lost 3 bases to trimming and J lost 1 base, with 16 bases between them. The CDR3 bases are TGTGCCAGTAGTATTGTGGGGGGCTCCCCTTCCTACGAGCAGTACTTC. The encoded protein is CASSIVGGSPSYEQYF.

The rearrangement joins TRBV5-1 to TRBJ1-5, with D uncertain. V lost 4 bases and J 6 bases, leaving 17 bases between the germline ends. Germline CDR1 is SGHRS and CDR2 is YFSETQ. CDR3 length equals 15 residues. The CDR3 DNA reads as TGCGCCAGCAGCCCAGGCGTCCAGGCCGGTCAGCCCCAGCATTTT. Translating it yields CASSPGVQAGQPQHF.

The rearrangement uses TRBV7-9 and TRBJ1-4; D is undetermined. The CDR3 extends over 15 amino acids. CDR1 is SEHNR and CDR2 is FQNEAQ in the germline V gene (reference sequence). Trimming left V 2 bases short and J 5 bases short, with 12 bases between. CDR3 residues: CASSLSRTTNEKLFF. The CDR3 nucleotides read TGTGCCAGCAGCTTAAGCAGGACGACGAATGAAAAACTGTTTTTT. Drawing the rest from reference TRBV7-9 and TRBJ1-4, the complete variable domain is DTGVSQNPRHKITKRGQNVTFRCDPISEHNRLYWYRQTLGQGPEFLTYFQNEAQLEKSRLLSDRFSAERPKGSFSTLEIQRTEQGDSAMYLCASSLSRTTNEKLFFGSGTQLSVL.

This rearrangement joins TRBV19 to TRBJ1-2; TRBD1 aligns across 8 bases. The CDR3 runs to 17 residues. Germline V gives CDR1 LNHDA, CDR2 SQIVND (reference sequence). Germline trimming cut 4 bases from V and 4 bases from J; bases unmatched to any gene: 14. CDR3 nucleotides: TGTGCCAGTAGTAAATCCCCGGACAGGGAGGATTCCTATGGCTACACCTTC. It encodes CASSKSPDREDSYGYTF.

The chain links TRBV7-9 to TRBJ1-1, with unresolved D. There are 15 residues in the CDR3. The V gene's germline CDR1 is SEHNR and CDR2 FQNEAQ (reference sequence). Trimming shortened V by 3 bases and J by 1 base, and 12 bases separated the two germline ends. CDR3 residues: CASSLSQVRNTEAFF. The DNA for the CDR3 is TGTGCCAGCAGCTTGTCTCAGGTGAGGAACACTGAAGCTTTCTTT.

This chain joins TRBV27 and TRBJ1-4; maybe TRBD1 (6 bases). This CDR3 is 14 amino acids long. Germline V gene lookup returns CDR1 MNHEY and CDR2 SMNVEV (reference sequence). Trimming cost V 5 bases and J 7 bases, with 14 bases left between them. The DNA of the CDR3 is TGTGCCAGCAGTGATCTTAAGGGGGGTGAAAAACTGTTTTTT. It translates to CASSDLKGGEKLFF.

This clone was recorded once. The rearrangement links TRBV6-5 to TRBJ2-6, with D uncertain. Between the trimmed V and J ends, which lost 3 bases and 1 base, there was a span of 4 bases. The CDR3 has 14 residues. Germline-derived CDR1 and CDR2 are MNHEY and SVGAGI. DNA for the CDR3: TGTGCCAGCAGTTATGGGTCTGGGGCCAACGTCCTGACTTTC. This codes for CASSYGSGANVLTF.

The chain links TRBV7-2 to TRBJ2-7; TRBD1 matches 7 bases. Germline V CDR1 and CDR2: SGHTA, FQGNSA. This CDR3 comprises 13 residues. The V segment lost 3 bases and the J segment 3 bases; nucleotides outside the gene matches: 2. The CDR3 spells CASSFRGRYEQYF. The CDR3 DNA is TGTGCCAGCAGCTTTAGGGGGCGCTACGAGCAGTACTTC.

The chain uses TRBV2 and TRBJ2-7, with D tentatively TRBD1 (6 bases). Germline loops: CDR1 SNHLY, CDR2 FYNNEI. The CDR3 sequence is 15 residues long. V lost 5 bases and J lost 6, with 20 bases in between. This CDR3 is CASSYTGRGGSEQYF. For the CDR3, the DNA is TGTGCCAGCAGTTACACAGGCCGAGGGGGAAGCGAGCAGTACTTC.

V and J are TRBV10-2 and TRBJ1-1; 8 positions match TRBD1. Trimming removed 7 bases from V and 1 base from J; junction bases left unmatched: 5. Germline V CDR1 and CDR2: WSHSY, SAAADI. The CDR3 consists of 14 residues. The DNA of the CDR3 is TGCGCCAGCACCCGGACAGGGTCGAACACTGAAGCTTTCTTT. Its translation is CASTRTGSNTEAFF.

In DNA, the CDR3 is TGTGCCAGCAGTTACTCGAGAGACGGTGAGCAGTTCTTC. Translated: CASSYSRDGEQFF. V and J are TRBV6-6 and TRBJ2-1; D is unclear. V lost 0 bases to trimming and J lost 9 bases, with 9 bases between them. Germline V gene data show CDR1 as MNHNY and CDR2 as SVGAGI (reference sequence). The CDR3 covers 13 residues.

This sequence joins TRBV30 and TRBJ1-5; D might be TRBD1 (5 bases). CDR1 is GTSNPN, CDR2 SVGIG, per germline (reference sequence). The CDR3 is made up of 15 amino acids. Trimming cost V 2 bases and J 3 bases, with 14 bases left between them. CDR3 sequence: CAWSSPGHLNQPQHF. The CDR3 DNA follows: TGTGCCTGGAGTTCTCCCGGACATCTCAATCAGCCCCAGCATTTT.

The CDR3 spells CASSYSTGSYEQFF. The CDR3 DNA sequence: TGTGCCAGCAGTTACTCGACGGGGAGCTATGAGCAGTTCTTC. The chain has TRBV6-5 and TRBJ2-1, with D perhaps TRBD2 (5 bases). Germline lookup yields CDR1 MNHEY and CDR2 SVGAGI. V was clipped by 0 bases and J by 8 bases, with 11 bases between them. The CDR3 runs to 14 residues.

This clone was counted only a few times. The CDR3, as DNA: TGCGCCAGCAGCCAAGTCGTAGCAGGTGAAGCTTTCTTT. It yields the protein CASSQVVAGEAFF. J is TRBJ1-1 and V is TRBV4-1; unclear D gene. Germline V gives CDR1 MGHRA, CDR2 YSYEKL. This CDR3 is built from 13 residues. Deletions cut 1 base from V and 7 bases from J, with 10 bases between.

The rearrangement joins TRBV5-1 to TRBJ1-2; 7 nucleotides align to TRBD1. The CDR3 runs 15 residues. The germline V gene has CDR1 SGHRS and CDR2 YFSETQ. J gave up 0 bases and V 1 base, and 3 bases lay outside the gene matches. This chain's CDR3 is CASSLQGGSNYGYTF. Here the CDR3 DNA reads TGCGCCAGCAGCTTGCAGGGGGGATCTAACTATGGCTACACCTTC.

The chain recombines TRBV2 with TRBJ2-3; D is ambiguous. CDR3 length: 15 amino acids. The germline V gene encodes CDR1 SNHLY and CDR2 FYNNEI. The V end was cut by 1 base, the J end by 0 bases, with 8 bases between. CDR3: CASSEGPASTDTQYF. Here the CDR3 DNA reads TGTGCCAGCAGTGAAGGGCCAGCTAGCACAGATACGCAGTATTTT. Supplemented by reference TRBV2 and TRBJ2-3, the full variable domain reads EPEVTQTPSHQVTQMGQEVILRCVPISNHLYFYWYRQILGQKVEFLVSFYNNEISEKSEIFDDQFSVERPDGSNFTLKIRSTKLEDSAMYFCASSEGPASTDTQYFGPGTRLTVL.

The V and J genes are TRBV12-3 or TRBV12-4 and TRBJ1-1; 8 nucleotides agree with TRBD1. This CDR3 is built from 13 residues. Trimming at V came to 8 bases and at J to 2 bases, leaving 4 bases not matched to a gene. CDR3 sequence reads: CASSDRGNTEAFF. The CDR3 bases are TGTGCCAGCTCCGACAGGGGTAACACTGAAGCTTTCTTT.

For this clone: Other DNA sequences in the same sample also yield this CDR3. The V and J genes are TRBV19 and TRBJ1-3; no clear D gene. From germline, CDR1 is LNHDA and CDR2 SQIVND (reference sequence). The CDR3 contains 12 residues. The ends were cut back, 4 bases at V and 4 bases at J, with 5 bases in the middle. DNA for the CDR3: TGTGCCAGTAGTACCTCCGGAAACACCATATATTTT. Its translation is CASSTSGNTIYF.

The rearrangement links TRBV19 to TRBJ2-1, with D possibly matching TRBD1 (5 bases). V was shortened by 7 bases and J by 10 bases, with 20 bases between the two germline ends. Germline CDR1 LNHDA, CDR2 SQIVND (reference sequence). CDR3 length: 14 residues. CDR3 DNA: TGTGCCAGTACCCCTCGAGATCTGGGGCAGGAGCAGTTCTTC. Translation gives CASTPRDLGQEQFF. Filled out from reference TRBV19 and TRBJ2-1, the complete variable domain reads DGGITQSPKYLFRKEGQNVTLSCEQNLNHDAMYWYRQDPGQGLRLIYYSQIVNDFQKGDIAEGYSVSREKKESFPLTVTSAQKNPTAFYLCASTPRDLGQEQFFGPGTRLTVL.

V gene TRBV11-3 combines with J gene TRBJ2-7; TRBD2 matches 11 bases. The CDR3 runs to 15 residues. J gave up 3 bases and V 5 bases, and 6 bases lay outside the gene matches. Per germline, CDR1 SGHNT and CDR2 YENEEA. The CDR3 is CASSPGGTSGYEQYF. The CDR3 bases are TGTGCCAGCAGCCCTGGGGGGACTAGCGGCTACGAGCAGTACTTC.

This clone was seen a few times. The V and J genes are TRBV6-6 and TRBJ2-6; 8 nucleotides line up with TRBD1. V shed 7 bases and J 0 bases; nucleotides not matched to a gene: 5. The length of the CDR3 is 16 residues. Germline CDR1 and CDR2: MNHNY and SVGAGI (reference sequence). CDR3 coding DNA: TGTGCCAGCACTGACAGGGGTTACTCTGGGGCCAACGTCCTGACTTTC. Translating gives CASTDRGYSGANVLTF.

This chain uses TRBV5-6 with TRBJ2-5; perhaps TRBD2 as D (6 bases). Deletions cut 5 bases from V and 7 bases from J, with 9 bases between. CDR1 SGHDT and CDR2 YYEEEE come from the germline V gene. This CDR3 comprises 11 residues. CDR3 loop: CASRLGGTQYF. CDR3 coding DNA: TGTGCCAGCAGACTGGGGGGGACCCAGTACTTC.

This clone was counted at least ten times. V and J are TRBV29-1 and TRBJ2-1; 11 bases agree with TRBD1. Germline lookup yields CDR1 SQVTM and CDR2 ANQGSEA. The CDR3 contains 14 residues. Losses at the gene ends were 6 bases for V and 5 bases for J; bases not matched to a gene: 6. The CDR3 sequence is CSVRDRGYDNEQFF. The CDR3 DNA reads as TGCAGCGTCAGGGACAGGGGGTACGACAATGAGCAGTTCTTC.

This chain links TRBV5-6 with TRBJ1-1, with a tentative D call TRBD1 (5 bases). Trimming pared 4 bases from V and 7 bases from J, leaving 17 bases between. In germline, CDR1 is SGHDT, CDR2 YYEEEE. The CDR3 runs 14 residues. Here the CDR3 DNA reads TGTGCCAGCAGCGCCGTTGGCGTGAGGGGTGAAGCTTTCTTT. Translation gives CASSAVGVRGEAFF.